The 22 T cell receptor beta chains given below trace back to one sample, sequenced in a study of blood T cell repertoires in COVID-19. The repertoire was sequenced with immunoSEQ multiplex PCR; TCRdb's copy has only in-frame clones and lacks some. The data show some 200,000 clones, with around 95% seen just once and about 0.76% held by the top ten. The sample taken for sequencing was peripheral blood. These receptors all come from a young man with COVID-19, enrolled during active disease.

The chain links TRBV5-4 to TRBJ2-7; 8 bases are shared with TRBD2. Looked up from germline, CDR1 is SGHNT and CDR2 is YYREEE (reference sequence). CDR3 length equals 16 residues. V was clipped by 4 bases and J by 1 base; unmatched bases: 10. The CDR3 spells CASSPGGGTESYEQYF. DNA of the CDR3: TGTGCCAGCAGCCCCGGGGGGGGCACAGAATCCTACGAGCAGTACTTC.

The V gene is TRBV15, the J gene TRBJ1-2; no reliable D call. Germline CDR1 is LNHNV and CDR2 is YYDKDF (reference sequence). With 0 bases removed from V and 8 bases from J, the gap between germline ends came to 19 bases. The CDR3 covers 16 residues. The CDR3 loop is CATSRDPGQRGSGYTF. CDR3 nucleotides: TGTGCCACCAGCAGAGATCCGGGCCAGCGAGGGTCGGGCTACACCTTC.

The chain recombines TRBV18 with TRBJ1-6; D unresolved. Germline CDR1 and CDR2: KGHSH and LQKENI. CDR3 length equals 13 residues. V was shortened by 3 bases and J by 11 bases, with 11 bases between the two germline ends. CDR3 nucleotide sequence: TGTGCCAGCTCACCTGCCGACGACACACCCCTCCACTTT. This translates into CASSPADDTPLHF.

The rearrangement joins TRBV6-5 to TRBJ2-3; 7 bases are shared with TRBD2. Losses at the gene ends were 0 bases for V and 1 base for J; bases not matched to a gene: 4. The CDR3 is 16 residues long. The germline V gene has CDR1 MNHEY and CDR2 SVGAGI. CDR3 in DNA: TGTGCCAGCAGTTACTCGTCCAGCGGGGGCACAGATACGCAGTATTTT. As protein: CASSYSSSGGTDTQYF.

V gene TRBV7-2 combines with J gene TRBJ1-1; D perhaps matches TRBD1 (5 bases). CDR1 and CDR2 (germline): SGHTA, FQGNSA. V was shortened by 5 bases and J by 6 bases, with 16 bases between the two germline ends. This CDR3 is 14 amino acids long. Written as DNA, the CDR3 is TGTGCCAGCAGCCTTAATTTTGGGGGGTCTGAAGCTTTCTTT. Translation gives CASSLNFGGSEAFF.

The genes are TRBV10-1 and TRBJ1-1, with D possibly being TRBD1 (5 bases). Trimming took 6 bases from V and 4 from J, leaving 12 bases between them. This CDR3 is 13 amino acids long. CDR1 WNHNN and CDR2 SYGVQD come from the germline V gene (reference sequence). This CDR3 reads CASSPGKGTEAFF. The CDR3 nucleotides read TGCGCCAGCAGCCCAGGGAAGGGCACTGAAGCTTTCTTT.

The genes are TRBV12-3 or TRBV12-4 and TRBJ1-1; the D is unclear. V gave up 4 bases and J gave up 1 base, with 7 bases separating them. There are 13 residues in the CDR3. In nucleotides, the CDR3 is TGTGCCAGCAGTTGGAGCAGGAACACTGAAGCTTTCTTT. This codes for CASSWSRNTEAFF.

This chain joins TRBV29-1 and TRBJ1-2; 11 positions match TRBD1. Trimming at V came to 0 bases and at J to 7 bases, leaving 7 bases not matched to a gene. CDR3 size: 15 residues. CDR1 and CDR2 (germline): SQVTM, ANQGSEA. CDR3 sequence: CSVEDRGQGAFGYTF. CDR3 DNA: TGCAGCGTTGAAGATCGAGGACAGGGGGCTTTTGGCTACACCTTC.

The V call is TRBV6-5, the J call TRBJ2-4; D unclear. This CDR3 is 16 amino acids long. The V gene lost 2 bases and the J gene lost 0 bases, with 11 bases spanning the gap. Germline V lookup: CDR1 MNHEY, CDR2 SVGAGI. DNA for the CDR3: TGTGCCAGCAGTTACCGGAGCGCCTTAGCCAAAAACATTCAGTACTTC. This encodes CASSYRSALAKNIQYF.

This rearrangement joins TRBV6-5 to TRBJ1-1; D not certain. CDR1 and CDR2 (germline): MNHEY, SVGAGI. Trimming removed 7 bases from V and 3 bases from J, with 15 bases in between. The CDR3 consists of 14 residues. This CDR3 is CASILRGRDTEAFF. The DNA of the CDR3 is TGTGCCAGCATCTTGAGAGGGAGGGACACTGAAGCTTTCTTT.

The chain couples TRBV15 to TRBJ2-5, with 9 nucleotides matching TRBD2. This CDR3 is built from 12 residues. Unmatched junction bases numbered 8, after V lost 11 bases and J lost 7 bases. The germline gives CDR1 LNHNV, CDR2 YYDKDF (reference sequence). The CDR3 DNA reads as TGTGCCGGGGCGGGGGGGCTTGGGACCCAGTACTTC. This sequence encodes CAGAGGLGTQYF.

V gene TRBV9 combines with J gene TRBJ1-2; no clear D gene. From germline, CDR1 is SGDLS and CDR2 YYNGEE. Trimming left V 3 bases short and J 4 bases short, with 10 bases between. This CDR3 comprises 13 residues. As DNA, the CDR3 is TGTGCCAGCAGCGCCCCCCAAATCTATGGCTACACCTTC. Translating gives CASSAPQIYGYTF.

The chain uses TRBV11-1 and TRBJ2-5; 8 bases agree with TRBD1. The trim removed 5 bases at V and 4 bases at J, leaving 12 bases unmatched. This CDR3 is 16 amino acids long. Germline V gene sequence: CDR1 SGHAT, CDR2 FQDESV (reference sequence). The CDR3 nucleotides read TGTGCCAGCAGCCCGCGACAGGGGTTGGCGGGAGAGACCCAGTACTTC. Protein sequence: CASSPRQGLAGETQYF.

The J gene is TRBJ1-2, the V gene TRBV25-1, with D perhaps TRBD1 (5 bases). The CDR3 has 12 amino acids. Germline-derived CDR1 and CDR2 are MGHDK and SYGVNS. Trimming shortened V by 4 bases and J by 4 bases, and 7 bases separated the two germline ends. In DNA form, the CDR3 reads TGTGCCAGCAGTGTTCAGGGCTATGGCTACACCTTC. It encodes CASSVQGYGYTF.

This sequence joins TRBV19 and TRBJ1-4; D not resolved. Germline V lookup: CDR1 LNHDA, CDR2 SQIVND (reference sequence). CDR3 size: 13 residues. Trimming took 7 bases from V and 1 from J, leaving 7 bases between them. The CDR3 nucleotides are TGTGCCAGTAACGAGGGAACTAATGAAAAACTGTTTTTT. Translation gives CASNEGTNEKLFF. The variable domain in full, with the rest retrieved from reference TRBV19 and TRBJ1-4, is DGGITQSPKYLFRKEGQNVTLSCEQNLNHDAMYWYRQDPGQGLRLIYYSQIVNDFQKGDIAEGYSVSREKKESFPLTVTSAQKNPTAFYLCASNEGTNEKLFFGSGTQLSVL.

V and J are TRBV28 and TRBJ2-1; perhaps TRBD2 as D (7 bases). V was trimmed by 1 base and J by 2 bases, leaving 9 bases between them. Germline lookup yields CDR1 MDHEN and CDR2 SYDVKM. The CDR3 spans 15 residues. The CDR3 spells CASSLFGGPYNEQFF. CDR3 DNA sequence: TGTGCCAGCAGTTTATTCGGGGGGCCCTACAATGAGCAGTTCTTC.

V gene TRBV7-3 combines with J gene TRBJ2-3; possibly TRBD1 for D (6 bases). The V gene's germline CDR1 is SGHTA and CDR2 FQGTGA. The CDR3 is 13 residues long. Trimming pared 1 base from V and 4 bases from J, leaving 6 bases between. The CDR3, as DNA: TGTGCCAGCAGCTTAAAGGGGGCAGATACGCAGTATTTT. The encoded protein is CASSLKGADTQYF.

This sequence joins TRBV27 and TRBJ1-1; 7 positions agree with TRBD1. Trimming took 7 bases from V and 4 from J; bases not matched to a gene: 12. The CDR3 is 15 residues long. CDR1 is MNHEY, CDR2 SMNVEV, per germline (reference sequence). The CDR3 DNA sequence: TGTGCCAGCAACTCCAGGGGGAAGAGGAGCACTGAAGCTTTCTTT. As protein: CASNSRGKRSTEAFF.

This clone was seen once. This sequence joins TRBV5-1 and TRBJ1-1; D is uncertain. The CDR3 contains 14 residues. V was pared by 4 bases and J by 0 bases, with 10 bases between. Per the germline V gene, CDR1 is SGHRS and CDR2 is YFSETQ. The CDR3 DNA sequence: TGCGCCAGCAGCACCGACGGGATGAACACTGAAGCTTTCTTT. It yields the protein CASSTDGMNTEAFF.

The V call is TRBV9, the J call TRBJ2-1; TRBD1 aligns across 8 bases. The CDR3 runs to 15 residues. Germline V gene lookup returns CDR1 SGDLS and CDR2 YYNGEE. Losses at the gene ends were 4 bases for V and 0 bases for J; bases not matched to a gene: 3. For the CDR3, the DNA is TGTGCCAGCAGCTCGACAGGGGTCTCCTACAATGAGCAGTTCTTC. It is translated as CASSSTGVSYNEQFF.

The rearrangement uses TRBV3-1 (or the pseudogene TRBV3-2) and TRBJ1-3; D gene uncertain. The V gene's germline CDR1 is LGHDT and CDR2 YNNKEL (reference sequence). This CDR3 contains 16 residues. Deletions cut 0 bases from V and 0 bases from J, with 9 bases between. In nucleotides, the CDR3 is TGTGCCAGCAGCCAAGAAAGCACAGCCTCTGGAAACACCATATATTTT. Translating it yields CASSQESTASGNTIYF.

V gene TRBV25-1 combines with J gene TRBJ1-2; no clear D. V was shortened by 1 base and J by 6 bases, with 12 bases between the two germline ends. Germline CDR1 reads MGHDK; CDR2 reads SYGVNS. The CDR3 is 14 residues long. The CDR3 bases are TGTGCCAGCAGTGAATTATCGCGCCGGGATGGCTACACCTTC. Protein product: CASSELSRRDGYTF.